These 23 T cell receptor beta chains originate from one sample sequenced in a study of beta chain features in type 1 diabetes. The sequenced template was cDNA made from the entire isolated RNA. Sequencing was performed with immunoSEQ multiplex PCR; in TCRdb, only in-frame clones are kept and a portion is missing. The sample yields more than 140,000 clones, approximately 10% seen once. The source material was central memory CD4+ T cells from blood. These receptors all come from a woman in her thirties or forties in good health.

This clone was observed a few times. The CDR3 DNA follows: TGTGCCAGCTCACCCCAGGGTCACGAGCAGTTCTTC. This encodes CASSPQGHEQFF. The chain combines TRBV18 with TRBJ2-1, with D tentatively TRBD1 (5 bases). V lost 3 bases and J lost 10, with 10 bases in between. Looked up from germline, CDR1 is KGHSH and CDR2 is LQKENI. The CDR3 length is 12 residues.

This rearrangement joins TRBV19 to TRBJ1-1; 9 bases line up with TRBD1. The CDR3 runs to 16 residues. The V gene end was trimmed by 7 bases and the J gene end by 4 bases; junction bases not matched to a gene: 13. Germline values: CDR1 LNHDA, CDR2 SQIVND (reference sequence). The CDR3 protein is CASILGPTGGATEAFF. CDR3 sequence (DNA): TGTGCCAGTATACTTGGGCCGACAGGGGGTGCCACTGAAGCTTTCTTT.

This clone has just a few counts. The chain couples TRBV28 to TRBJ1-1, with D possibly being TRBD1 (5 bases). CDR3 size: 14 residues. Between the trimmed V and J ends, which lost 2 bases and 8 bases, there was a span of 15 bases. Germline-derived CDR1 and CDR2 are MDHEN and SYDVKM. CDR3 region: CASSLPLWQGEAFF. In DNA form, the CDR3 reads TGTGCCAGCAGTTTACCCTTATGGCAGGGCGAAGCTTTCTTT.

This rearrangement joins TRBV4-2 to TRBJ1-2; no definite D call. Germline CDR1 is LGHNA and CDR2 is YNFKEQ. The CDR3 covers 16 residues. The V end was cut by 1 base, the J end by 3 bases, with 15 bases between. This CDR3 reads CASSQAGVPGDYGYTF. The CDR3 DNA reads TGTGCCAGCAGCCAAGCCGGGGTCCCCGGAGACTATGGCTACACCTTC.

The table lists this clone with a few counts. V gene TRBV6-5 combines with J gene TRBJ1-1, with a weak D call TRBD1 (6 bases). The CDR3 is 13 amino acids. The germline V gene encodes CDR1 MNHEY and CDR2 SVGAGI. Trimming took 6 bases from V and 0 from J, leaving 8 bases between them. The CDR3 protein is CASRQGLNTEAFF. The CDR3 DNA sequence: TGTGCCAGCAGGCAGGGGCTGAACACTGAAGCTTTCTTT.

This chain uses TRBV14 with TRBJ1-2, with D possibly being TRBD1 (5 bases). V was trimmed by 4 bases and J by 6 bases, leaving 24 bases between them. Looked up from germline, CDR1 is SGHDN and CDR2 is FVKESK. The CDR3 has 17 residues. For the CDR3, the DNA is TGTGCCAGCAGCCCCCCGTGGAAGGGGTGGGCCAAGGATGGCTACACCTTC. It translates to CASSPPWKGWAKDGYTF.

The chain couples TRBV19 to TRBJ1-2; 9 nucleotides line up with TRBD1. V lost 9 bases, J lost 5 bases, and 16 bases stayed unmatched. Looked up from germline, CDR1 is LNHDA and CDR2 is SQIVND (reference sequence). This CDR3 comprises 16 residues. CDR3 in DNA: TGTGCCAGCGCACAGGGGGCTGGAGGGCTATGGTATGGCTACACCTTC. Translation: CASAQGAGGLWYGYTF.

The rearrangement links TRBV5-6 to TRBJ2-7, with a weak D call TRBD1 (6 bases). The CDR3 totals 12 residues. CDR1 is SGHDT and CDR2 is YYEEEE in the germline V gene. Trimming removed 6 bases from V and 4 bases from J, with 11 bases in between. CDR3 bases: TGTGCCAGCACCCTCCAGGGGTACGAGCAGTACTTC. Translated: CASTLQGYEQYF.

The rearrangement links TRBV18 to TRBJ1-4; D is perhaps TRBD1 (5 bases). The V gene lost 0 bases and the J gene lost 4 bases, with 12 bases spanning the gap. CDR1 and CDR2 from the germline V gene are KGHSH and LQKENI. CDR3 length: 16 amino acids. The CDR3 DNA is TGTGCCAGCTCACCACCGAATCAGGGTTTTAATGAAAAACTGTTTTTT. Its protein product is CASSPPNQGFNEKLFF.

The chain recombines TRBV7-9 with TRBJ1-1, with D perhaps TRBD1 (6 bases). This CDR3 has 13 residues. With 5 bases removed from V and 3 bases from J, the gap between germline ends came to 10 bases. Germline-derived CDR1 and CDR2 are SEHNR and FQNEAQ (reference sequence). CDR3 nucleotide sequence: TGTGCCAGCAGCCTACGGACAGACACTGAAGCTTTCTTT. Amino acid sequence: CASSLRTDTEAFF.

The V call is TRBV5-4, the J call TRBJ1-6, with a weak D call TRBD1 (5 bases). V was cut by 5 bases and J by 1 base, with 7 bases left in between. In germline, CDR1 is SGHNT, CDR2 YYREEE (reference sequence). The CDR3 runs to 14 residues. DNA of the CDR3: TGTGCCAGCAGGGGGGGGTCCTATAATTCACCCCTCCACTTT. This sequence encodes CASRGGSYNSPLHF.

This chain connects TRBV5-6 to TRBJ2-7, with TRBD2 as a possible D gene (5 bases). Per the germline V gene, CDR1 is SGHDT and CDR2 is YYEEEE. V lost 0 bases and J lost 0, with 16 bases in between. CDR3 length: 17 residues. CDR3 sequence: CASSLAVGGLSSYEQYF. CDR3 sequence (DNA): TGTGCCAGCAGCTTGGCCGTCGGCGGGTTAAGCTCCTACGAGCAGTACTTC. Complete variable domain (other parts from reference TRBV5-6 and TRBJ2-7): DAGVTQSPTHLIKTRGQQVTLRCSPKSGHDTVSWYQQALGQGPQFIFQYYEEEERQRGNFPDRFSGHQFPNYSSELNVNALLLGDSALYLCASSLAVGGLSSYEQYFGPGTRLTVT.

The CDR3 spells CASSKGCRTGGTNSPLHF. CDR3 nucleotides: TGTGCCAGCAGCAAAGGCTGTAGGACAGGGGGCACGAATTCACCCCTCCACTTT. The chain combines TRBV21-1 with TRBJ1-6; the table names TRBD1, a call not compared with the DNA. TRBV21-1 is designated a pseudogene. The CDR3 is 18 residues long.

This clone was counted between two and nine times. V is TRBV5-6 and J is TRBJ2-2, with a tentative D call TRBD2 (7 bases). V was shortened by 2 bases and J by 5 bases, with 13 bases between the two germline ends. CDR1 is SGHDT and CDR2 is YYEEEE in the germline V gene. This CDR3 spans 15 amino acids. CDR3 region: CASSFGGLRTGELFF. DNA for the CDR3: TGTGCCAGCAGCTTCGGGGGGCTTCGAACCGGGGAGCTGTTTTTT.

This clone was recorded a few times. This chain connects TRBV4-1 to TRBJ2-7; D may be TRBD2 (5 bases). The CDR3 runs 12 residues. The ends were cut back, 1 base at V and 4 bases at J, with 5 bases in the middle. Germline V gene sequence: CDR1 MGHRA, CDR2 YSYEKL. The CDR3 sequence is CASSQAGYEQYF. The CDR3 nucleotides read TGCGCCAGCAGCCAAGCGGGGTACGAGCAGTACTTC.

This clone was counted a few times. The chain couples TRBV7-9 to TRBJ2-3, with D possibly TRBD1 on 5 matching bases. Trimming stripped 3 bases from V and 9 bases from J, with 13 bases between. The CDR3 sequence is 13 residues long. Looked up from germline, CDR1 is SEHNR and CDR2 is FQNEAQ (reference sequence). The CDR3: CASSFSGDRTQYF. In DNA form, the CDR3 reads TGTGCCAGCAGCTTCTCCGGAGACAGAACGCAGTATTTT.

The chain links TRBV11-2 to TRBJ2-1, with 12 bases that match TRBD2. The CDR3 runs to 13 residues. V shed 5 bases and J 14 bases; nucleotides not matched to a gene: 7. Germline-derived CDR1 and CDR2 are SGHAT and FQNNGV. The CDR3 DNA reads as TGTGCCAGCAGCCCTAGCGGGGGGGCCGAGAAGTTCTTC. Translated: CASSPSGGAEKFF.

This sequence joins TRBV7-2 and TRBJ2-2; D is undetermined. The CDR3 has 13 residues. V was pared by 5 bases and J by 6 bases, with 10 bases between. The germline V gene encodes CDR1 SGHTA and CDR2 FQGNSA. In DNA form, the CDR3 reads TGTGCCAGCAGCAGCCCTATGGCCGGGGAGCTGTTTTTT. The encoded protein is CASSSPMAGELFF.

In regard to this clone: Other nucleotide sequences from this sample produce the same CDR3. This chain links TRBV7-2 with TRBJ2-6; the match to TRBD1 covers 7 bases. CDR3 size: 15 residues. Germline-derived CDR1 and CDR2 are SGHTA and FQGNSA. V was pared by 6 bases and J by 0 bases, with 2 bases of the junction left unmatched. CDR3 nucleotides: TGTGCCAGCAGTCGACAGGGCTCTGGGGCCAACGTCCTGACTTTC. Protein sequence: CASSRQGSGANVLTF.

In this sample, this clone turned up a few times. The rearrangement uses TRBV9 and TRBJ2-2, with 9 bases identical to TRBD2. The germline V gene has CDR1 SGDLS and CDR2 YYNGEE. Trimming at V came to 4 bases and at J to 8 bases, leaving 12 bases not matched to a gene. CDR3 size: 16 residues. DNA for the CDR3: TGTGCCAGCAGCCTCCGTGCGGGGGGGCCTTCGGGGGAGCTGTTTTTT. Residues: CASSLRAGGPSGELFF.

This clone was counted a few times. V usage is TRBV9 and J usage is TRBJ2-7; 11 positions agree with TRBD1. CDR1 is SGDLS and CDR2 is YYNGEE in the germline V gene. This CDR3 has 15 residues. The V and J ends lost 0 bases and 6 bases, in that order; junction bases with no gene match: 5. The CDR3 here is CASSVVDRGPGEQYF. The CDR3 nucleotides read TGTGCCAGCAGCGTAGTGGACAGGGGGCCTGGCGAGCAGTACTTC.

This clone was counted a few times. The rearrangement uses TRBV6-5 and TRBJ2-5, with 8 bases that match TRBD1. The assigned J gene may be wrong: the sequence end matches TRBJ2-7 better. The CDR3 spans 12 residues. Germline lookup yields CDR1 MNHEY and CDR2 SVGAGI. CDR3 sequence (DNA): TGTGCCAGCAGACGGACAGGGAACGAGCAGTACTTC. Amino acid sequence: CASRRTGNEQYF.

This clone was picked up a small number of times. The chain is built from TRBV14 and TRBJ1-4; TRBD1 matches 8 bases. The junction had 11 bases not matched to a gene; V was cut back by 4 bases and J by 7 bases. Germline V gene lookup returns CDR1 SGHDN and CDR2 FVKESK. This CDR3 has 16 amino acids. CDR3 in DNA: TGTGCCAGCAGCCCAGACAGGGGCAGCGTCAGTGAAAAACTGTTTTTT. This encodes CASSPDRGSVSEKLFF. The whole variable domain, remainder taken from reference TRBV14 and TRBJ1-4, is EAGVTQFPSHSVIEKGQTVTLRCDPISGHDNLYWYRRVMGKEIKFLLHFVKESKQDESGMPNNRFLAERTGGTYSTLKVQPAELEDSGVYFCASSPDRGSVSEKLFFGSGTQLSVL.